The present entry profiles one T cell receptor (beta chain) with its context. Antigen specificity is unknown. This specimen belongs to a study of identifying expanded T cells in peripheral blood. Whole-study results and caveats: Variance in clone template counts between approximately two-week samples significantly increased with total template count across all healthy donors.

Measured with immunoSEQ multiplex PCR; TCRdb has only the in-frame clones, and not every one. The sample holds over 100,000 clones; about nine tenths are singletons and the top ten take 8% to 9%. CDR1 and CDR2 from the germline V gene are LGHNA and YSLEER. The V and J ends lost 0 bases and 6 bases respectively, with 11 bases between them. The CDR3 runs to 14 residues. The sequence was obtained from a person aged 18 to 75 in good health. The rearrangement uses TRBV4-3 and TRBJ1-2; maybe TRBD1 (6 bases). The material sequenced was blood. The CDR3: CASSQDRAGDGYTF. In DNA, the CDR3 is TGCGCCAGCAGCCAAGATCGGGCAGGGGATGGCTACACCTTC.